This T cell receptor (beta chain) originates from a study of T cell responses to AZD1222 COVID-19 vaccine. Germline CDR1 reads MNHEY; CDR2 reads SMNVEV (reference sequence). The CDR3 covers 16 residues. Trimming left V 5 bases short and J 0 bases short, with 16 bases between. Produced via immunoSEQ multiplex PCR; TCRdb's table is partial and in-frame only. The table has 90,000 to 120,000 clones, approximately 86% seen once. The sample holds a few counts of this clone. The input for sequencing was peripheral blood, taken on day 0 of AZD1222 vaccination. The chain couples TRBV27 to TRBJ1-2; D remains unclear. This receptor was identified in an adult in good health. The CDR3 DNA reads TGTGCCAGCAGTCCCGTTTTGGGCCCCACTAACTATGGCTACACCTTC. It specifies CASSPVLGPTNYGYTF.